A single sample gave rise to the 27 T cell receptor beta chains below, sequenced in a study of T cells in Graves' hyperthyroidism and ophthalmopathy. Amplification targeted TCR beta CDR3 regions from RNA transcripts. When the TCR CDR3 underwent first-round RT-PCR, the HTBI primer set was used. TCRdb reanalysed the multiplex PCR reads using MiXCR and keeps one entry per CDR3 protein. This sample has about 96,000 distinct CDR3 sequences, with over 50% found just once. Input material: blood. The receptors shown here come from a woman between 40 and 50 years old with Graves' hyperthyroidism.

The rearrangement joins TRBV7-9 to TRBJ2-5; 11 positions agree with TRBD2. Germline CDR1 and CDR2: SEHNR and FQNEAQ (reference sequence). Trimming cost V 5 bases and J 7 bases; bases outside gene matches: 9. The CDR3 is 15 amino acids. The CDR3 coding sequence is TGTGCCAGCAGCCCATCGGGACTAGCGGCAAGGACCCAGTACTTC. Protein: CASSPSGLAARTQYF. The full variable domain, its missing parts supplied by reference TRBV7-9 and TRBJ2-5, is DTGVSQNPRHKITKRGQNVTFRCDPISEHNRLYWYRQTLGQGPEFLTYFQNEAQLEKSRLLSDRFSAERPKGSFSTLEIQRTEQGDSAMYLCASSPSGLAARTQYFGPGTRLLVL.

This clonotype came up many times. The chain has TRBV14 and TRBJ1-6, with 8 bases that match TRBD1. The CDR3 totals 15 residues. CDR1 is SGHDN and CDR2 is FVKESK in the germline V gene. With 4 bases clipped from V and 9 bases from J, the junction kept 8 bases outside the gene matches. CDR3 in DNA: TGTGCCAGCAGCCCTCGGGACAGGACGGTTTCACCCCTCCACTTT. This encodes CASSPRDRTVSPLHF.

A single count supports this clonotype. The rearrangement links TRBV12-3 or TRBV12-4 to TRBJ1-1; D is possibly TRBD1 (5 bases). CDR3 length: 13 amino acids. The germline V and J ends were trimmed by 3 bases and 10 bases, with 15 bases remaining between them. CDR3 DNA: TGTGCCAGCAGTTTGCGGACAAGCAAAGGAGCTTTCTTT. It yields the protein CASSLRTSKGAFF.

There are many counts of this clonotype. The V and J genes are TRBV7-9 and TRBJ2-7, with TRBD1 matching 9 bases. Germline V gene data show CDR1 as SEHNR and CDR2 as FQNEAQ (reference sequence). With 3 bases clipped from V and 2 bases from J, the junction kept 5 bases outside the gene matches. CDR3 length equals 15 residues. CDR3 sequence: CASSFPGTGTYEQYF. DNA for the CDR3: TGTGCCAGCAGCTTTCCCGGGACAGGGACCTACGAGCAGTACTTC. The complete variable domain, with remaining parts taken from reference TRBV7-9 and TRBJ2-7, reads DTGVSQNPRHKITKRGQNVTFRCDPISEHNRLYWYRQTLGQGPEFLTYFQNEAQLEKSRLLSDRFSAERPKGSFSTLEIQRTEQGDSAMYLCASSFPGTGTYEQYFGPGTRLTVT.

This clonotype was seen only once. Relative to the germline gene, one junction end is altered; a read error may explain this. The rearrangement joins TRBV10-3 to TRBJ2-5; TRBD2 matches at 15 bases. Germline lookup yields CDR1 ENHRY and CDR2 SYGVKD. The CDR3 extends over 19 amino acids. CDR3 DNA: TGTGCCAGCAGTGACGGACTAGCGGGAGGGCCCCGGTGGCAAGAGACCCAGTACTTC. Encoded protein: CASSDGLAGGPRWQETQYF.

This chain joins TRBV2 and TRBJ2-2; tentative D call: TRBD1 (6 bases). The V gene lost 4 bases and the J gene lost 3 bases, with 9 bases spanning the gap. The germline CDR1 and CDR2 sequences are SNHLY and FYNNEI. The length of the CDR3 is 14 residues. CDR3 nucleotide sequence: TGTGCCAGCAGTGCACCAGGGGACACCGGGGAGCTGTTTTTT. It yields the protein CASSAPGDTGELFF.

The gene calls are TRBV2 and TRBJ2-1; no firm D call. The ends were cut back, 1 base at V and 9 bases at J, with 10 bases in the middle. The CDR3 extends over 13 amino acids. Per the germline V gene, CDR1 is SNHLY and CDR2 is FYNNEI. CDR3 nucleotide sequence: TGTGCCAGCAGTGAAGACTACCCCCCTGAGCAGTTCTTC. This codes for CASSEDYPPEQFF. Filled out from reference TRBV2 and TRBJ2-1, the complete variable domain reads EPEVTQTPSHQVTQMGQEVILRCVPISNHLYFYWYRQILGQKVEFLVSFYNNEISEKSEIFDDQFSVERPDGSNFTLKIRSTKLEDSAMYFCASSEDYPPEQFFGPGTRLTVL.

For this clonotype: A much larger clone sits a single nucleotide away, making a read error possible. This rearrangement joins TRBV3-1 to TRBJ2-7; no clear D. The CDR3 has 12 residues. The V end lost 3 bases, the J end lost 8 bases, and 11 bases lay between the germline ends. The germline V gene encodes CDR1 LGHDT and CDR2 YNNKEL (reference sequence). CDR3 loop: CASSHSVYKQYF. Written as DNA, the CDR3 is TGTGCCAGCAGCCACTCGGTATACAAGCAGTACTTC.

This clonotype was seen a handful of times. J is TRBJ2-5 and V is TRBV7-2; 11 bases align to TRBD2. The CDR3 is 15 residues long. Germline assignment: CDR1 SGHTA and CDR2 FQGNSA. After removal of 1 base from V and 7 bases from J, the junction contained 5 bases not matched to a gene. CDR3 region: CASSLEGLAARTQYF. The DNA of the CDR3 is TGTGCCAGCAGCTTAGAGGGACTAGCGGCAAGGACCCAGTACTTC.

The CDR3 sequence: CASSLGGGNEQYF. The CDR3 DNA reads as TGTGCCAGCAGCTTAGGAGGGGGCAATGAGCAGTACTTC. This rearrangement joins TRBV11-2 to TRBJ2-7, with 7 bases identical to TRBD1. Germline loops: CDR1 SGHAT, CDR2 FQNNGV. V dropped 1 base and J dropped 7; count of bases not matched to a gene: 4. This CDR3 has 13 residues.

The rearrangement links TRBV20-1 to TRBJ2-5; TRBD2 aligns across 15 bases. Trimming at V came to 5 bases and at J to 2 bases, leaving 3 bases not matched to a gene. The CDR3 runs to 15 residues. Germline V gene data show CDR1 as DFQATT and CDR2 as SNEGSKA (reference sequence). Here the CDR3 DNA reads TGCAGTGCTGGACTAGCGGGAGGGAAACAAGAGACCCAGTACTTC. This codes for CSAGLAGGKQETQYF.

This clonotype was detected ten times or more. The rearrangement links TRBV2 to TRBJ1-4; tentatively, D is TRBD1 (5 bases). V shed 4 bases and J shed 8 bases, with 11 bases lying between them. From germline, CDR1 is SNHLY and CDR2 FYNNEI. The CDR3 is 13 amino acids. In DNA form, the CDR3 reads TGTGCCAGCAGTGGTGGCAGGGAGGAAAAACTGTTTTTT. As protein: CASSGGREEKLFF.

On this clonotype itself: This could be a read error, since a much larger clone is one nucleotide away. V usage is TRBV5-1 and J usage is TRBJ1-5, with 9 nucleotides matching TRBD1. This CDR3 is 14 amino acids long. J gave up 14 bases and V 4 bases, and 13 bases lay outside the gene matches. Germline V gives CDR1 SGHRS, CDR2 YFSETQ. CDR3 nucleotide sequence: TGCGCCAGCAGCGGGACAGGGCCATCGACCTCCGAGCATTTT. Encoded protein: CASSGTGPSTSEHF.

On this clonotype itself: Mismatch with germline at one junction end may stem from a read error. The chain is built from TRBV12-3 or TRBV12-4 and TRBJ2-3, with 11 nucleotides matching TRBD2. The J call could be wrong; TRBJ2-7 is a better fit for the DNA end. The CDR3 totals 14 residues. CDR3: CASSLAGGVDTQYF. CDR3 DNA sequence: TGTGCCAGCAGCTTAGCGGGAGGGGTAGATACGCAGTACTTC.

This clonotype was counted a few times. The DNA for the CDR3 is TGCAGTGCTAGAGATCGGCGTGGGACTAGCGGGAGAGCAACAGATACGCAGTATTTT. It encodes CSARDRRGTSGRATDTQYF. This chain uses TRBV20-1 with TRBJ2-3; the match to TRBD2 covers 14 bases. The CDR3 totals 19 residues. CDR1 is DFQATT, CDR2 SNEGSKA, per germline (reference sequence). V lost 0 bases and J lost 3; bases outside the gene matches: 11.

CDR3: CSATRGQGQETQYF. CDR3 DNA: TGCAGTGCTACCCGAGGTCAGGGGCAAGAGACCCAGTACTTC. The gene calls are TRBV20-1 and TRBJ2-5; TRBD1 is a possible D gene (6 bases). CDR3 length: 14 residues. Looked up from germline, CDR1 is DFQATT and CDR2 is SNEGSKA (reference sequence). V dropped 4 bases and J dropped 2 bases, with 14 bases sitting between them.

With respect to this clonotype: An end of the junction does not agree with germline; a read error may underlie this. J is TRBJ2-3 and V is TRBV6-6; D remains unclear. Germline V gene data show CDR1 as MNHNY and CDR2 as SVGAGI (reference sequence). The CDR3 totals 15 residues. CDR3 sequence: CAGSYSDSSTDTQYF. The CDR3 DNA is TGTGCCGGCAGTTACTCTGACTCAAGCACAGATACGCAGTATTTT.

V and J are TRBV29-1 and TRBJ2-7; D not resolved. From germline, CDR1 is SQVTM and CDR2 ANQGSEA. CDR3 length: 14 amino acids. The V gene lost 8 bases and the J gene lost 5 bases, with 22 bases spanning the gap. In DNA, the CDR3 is TGCAGCAGTTCGACGCTGGACGCGCGGAACGAGCAGTACTTC. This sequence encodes CSSSTLDARNEQYF.

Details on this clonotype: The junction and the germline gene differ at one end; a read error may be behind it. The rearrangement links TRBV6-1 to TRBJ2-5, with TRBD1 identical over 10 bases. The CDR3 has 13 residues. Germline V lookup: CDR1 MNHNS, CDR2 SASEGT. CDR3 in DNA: TGTGCCAGCAGGCCAACCGGGAGACAGGGGGCAATCTTC. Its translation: CASRPTGRQGAIF.

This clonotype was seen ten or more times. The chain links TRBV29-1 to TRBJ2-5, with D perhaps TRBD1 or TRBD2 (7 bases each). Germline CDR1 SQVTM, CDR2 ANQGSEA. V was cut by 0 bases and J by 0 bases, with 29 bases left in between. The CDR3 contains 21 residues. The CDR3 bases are TGCAGCGTTGAAGATTGGGGGCTTTCGGGGGGCCGGGACAGAAACCAAGAGACCCAGTACTTC. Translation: CSVEDWGLSGGRDRNQETQYF.

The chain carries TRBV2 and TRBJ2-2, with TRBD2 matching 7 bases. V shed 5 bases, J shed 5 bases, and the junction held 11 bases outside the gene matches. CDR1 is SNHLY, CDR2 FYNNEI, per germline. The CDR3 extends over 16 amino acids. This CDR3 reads CASSYSGGLRTGELFF. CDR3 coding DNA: TGTGCCAGCAGTTACTCGGGGGGTCTTAGGACCGGGGAGCTGTTTTTT.

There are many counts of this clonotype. The CDR3 DNA is TGTGCCAGCAGCTTAACCCAATCAACAGAGACCCAGTACTTC. The encoded protein is CASSLTQSTETQYF. This rearrangement joins TRBV7-8 to TRBJ2-5; D remains unclear. From germline, CDR1 is SGHVS and CDR2 FQNEAQ. The CDR3 loop spans 14 amino acids. V lost 2 bases, J lost 4 bases, and 11 bases lay in between.

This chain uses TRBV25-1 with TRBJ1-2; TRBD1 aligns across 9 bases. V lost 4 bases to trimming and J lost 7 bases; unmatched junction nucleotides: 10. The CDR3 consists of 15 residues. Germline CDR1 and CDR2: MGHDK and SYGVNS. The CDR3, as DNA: TGTGCCAGCAGTGCAAGGGGACAGGGCATTGGTGGCTACACCTTC. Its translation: CASSARGQGIGGYTF.

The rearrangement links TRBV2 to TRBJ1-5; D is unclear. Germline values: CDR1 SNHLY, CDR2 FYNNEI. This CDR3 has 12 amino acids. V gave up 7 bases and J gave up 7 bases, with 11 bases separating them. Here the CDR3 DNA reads TGTGCCAGCAAGAGGCCGGGACAGCCCCAGCATTTT. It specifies CASKRPGQPQHF.

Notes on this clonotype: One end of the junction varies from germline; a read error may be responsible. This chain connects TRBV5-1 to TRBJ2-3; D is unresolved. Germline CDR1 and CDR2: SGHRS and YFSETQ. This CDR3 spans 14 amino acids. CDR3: CASSHLISTDTQYF. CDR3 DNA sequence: TGTGCCAGCAGCCACCTTATTAGCACAGATACGCAGTATTTT.

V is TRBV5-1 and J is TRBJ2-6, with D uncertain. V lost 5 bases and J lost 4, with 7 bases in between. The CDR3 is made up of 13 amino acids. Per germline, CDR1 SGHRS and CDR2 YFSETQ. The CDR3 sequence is CASSQTGANVLTF. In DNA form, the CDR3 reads TGCGCCAGCAGTCAAACAGGGGCCAACGTCCTGACTTTC.

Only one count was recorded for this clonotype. This chain's CDR3 is CASTQGQGNTEAFF. As DNA, the CDR3 is TGTGCCAGCACCCAGGGCCAAGGGAACACTGAAGCTTTCTTT. This sequence joins TRBV12-3 or TRBV12-4 and TRBJ1-1; the D gene is possibly TRBD1 (5 bases). V lost 7 bases and J lost 1, with 13 bases in between. This CDR3 has 14 residues.